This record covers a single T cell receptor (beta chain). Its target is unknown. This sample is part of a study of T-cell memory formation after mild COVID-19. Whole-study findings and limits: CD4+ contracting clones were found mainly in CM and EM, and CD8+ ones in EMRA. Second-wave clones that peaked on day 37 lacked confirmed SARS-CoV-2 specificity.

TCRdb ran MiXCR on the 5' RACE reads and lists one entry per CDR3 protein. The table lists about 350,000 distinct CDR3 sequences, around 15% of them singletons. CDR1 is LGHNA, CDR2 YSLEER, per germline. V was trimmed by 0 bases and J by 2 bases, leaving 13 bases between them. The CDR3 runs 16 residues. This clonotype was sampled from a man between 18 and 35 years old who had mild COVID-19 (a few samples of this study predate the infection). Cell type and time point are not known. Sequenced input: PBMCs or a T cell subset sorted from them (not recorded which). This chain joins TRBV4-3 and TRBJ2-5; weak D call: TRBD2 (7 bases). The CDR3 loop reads CASSQEYRGAQETQYF. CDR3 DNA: TGCGCCAGCAGCCAAGAATACCGGGGGGCACAAGAGACCCAGTACTTC.